These T cell receptor beta chains were read from a single sample in a study of cytomegalovirus exposure and HLA in healthy donors. Clones were sequenced by immunoSEQ multiplex PCR, and TCRdb holds only the in-frame ones, with some missing. Seen here are some 180,000 clones, over 65% observed once, and the top ten hold 3.4%. Sequencing was performed on PBMCs. All receptors come from a man between 35 and 55 years old in good health and CMV-seropositive. Both conserved end residues are part of each CDR3. D genes are given only for firm matches. Size is stated for part of the rows, as once, few or many counts, or as a class when the clone is expanded.

CDR3: CATGTPYNEQFF
DNA: TGTGCCACTGGGACACCCTACAATGAGCAGTTCTTC
size: -
V: TRBV6-6
J: TRBJ2-1
D: -

CDR3: CASGDGLRTGLRDTQYF
DNA: TGTGCCAGCGGGGACGGTTTGCGGACAGGGCTCCGAGATACGCAGTATTTT
size: -
V: TRBV9
J: TRBJ2-3
D: TRBD1

CDR3: CASSLGGVGEAFF
DNA: TGCGCCAGCAGCTTGGGTGGAGTCGGTGAAGCTTTCTTT
size: -
V: TRBV5-1
J: TRBJ1-1
D: -

CDR3: CASSRGRGNEQFF
DNA: TGTGCCAGCAGCCGGGGTCGGGGTAATGAGCAGTTCTTC
size: -
V: TRBV7-6
J: TRBJ2-1
D: -

CDR3: CASSTQDRVRTEAFF
DNA: TGTGCCAGCAGTACGCAGGACAGGGTGAGGACTGAAGCTTTCTTT
size: -
V: TRBV28
J: TRBJ1-1
D: TRBD1

CDR3: CASSFQAGGGRNEQFF
DNA: TGTGCCAGCAGCTTCCAGGCGGGAGGGGGCCGCAATGAGCAGTTCTTC
size: -
V: TRBV5-4
J: TRBJ2-1
D: TRBD2

CDR3: CASSFGTGVGELFF
DNA: TGTGCCAGCAGCTTCGGGACAGGGGTCGGGGAGCTGTTTTTT
size: -
V: TRBV5-6
J: TRBJ2-2
D: TRBD1

CDR3: CASSLYRDRGLVFF
DNA: TGCGCCAGCAGCTTATACCGGGACAGGGGGCTGGTGTTCTTC
size: -
V: TRBV5-1
J: TRBJ2-1
D: TRBD1

CDR3: CASSLAGLLAADYEQYF
DNA: TGTGCCAGCAGCTTGGCCGGGTTACTAGCGGCAGACTACGAGCAGTACTTC
size: -
V: TRBV5-6
J: TRBJ2-7
D: TRBD2

CDR3: CASSPGGANTGELFF
DNA: TGTGCCAGCAGCCCCGGGGGGGCAAACACCGGGGAGCTGTTTTTT
size: -
V: TRBV7-6
J: TRBJ2-2
D: TRBD2

CDR3: CASSFGTFSYNEQFF
DNA: TGTGCCAGTAGCTTCGGGACTTTCTCCTACAATGAGCAGTTCTTC
size: -
V: TRBV19
J: TRBJ2-1
D: -

CDR3: CASSYSQPEQFF
DNA: TGTGCCAGCAGTTACTCACAGCCAGAGCAGTTCTTC
size: -
V: TRBV6-6
J: TRBJ2-1
D: -

CDR3: CASSQDRGEIQPQHF
DNA: TGTGCCAGTAGTCAGGACAGGGGAGAGATTCAGCCCCAGCATTTT
size: -
V: TRBV19
J: TRBJ1-5
D: TRBD1

CDR3: CASSPGDGYTF
DNA: TGTGCCAGCAGCCCGGGAGATGGCTACACCTTC
size: -
V: TRBV7-6
J: TRBJ1-2
D: -

CDR3: CASSVGNRATTNEKLFF
DNA: TGTGCCAGCAGCGTAGGTAATAGAGCCACAACTAATGAAAAACTGTTTTTT
size: -
V: TRBV9
J: TRBJ1-4
D: -

CDR3: CASSPTRSYEQYF
DNA: TGTGCCAGCAGTCCTACTAGGTCGTACGAGCAGTACTTC
size: -
V: TRBV28
J: TRBJ2-7
D: -

CDR3: CASSDRDRVSYTF
DNA: TGTGCCAGCAGCGACCGGGACAGGGTTAGCTACACCTTC
size: -
V: TRBV9
J: TRBJ1-2
D: TRBD1

CDR3: CASSPGGSPLAGPYEQYF
DNA: TGCGCCAGCAGCCCAGGGGGCTCCCCTCTAGCGGGGCCCTACGAGCAGTACTTC
size: -
V: TRBV5-1
J: TRBJ2-7
D: -

CDR3: CASSYGGVGDGYTF
DNA: TGTGCCAGCAGTTACGGGGGGGTCGGGGATGGCTACACCTTC
size: -
V: TRBV6-5
J: TRBJ1-2
D: -

CDR3: CASSQRAGGPYEQYF
DNA: TGTGCCAGCAGCCAACGAGCGGGGGGGCCCTACGAGCAGTACTTC
size: -
V: TRBV14
J: TRBJ2-7
D: TRBD2

CDR3: CASSQSLPRGGPEETQYF
DNA: TGCGCCAGCAGTCAATCCCTACCTCGGGGAGGGCCTGAGGAGACCCAGTACTTC
size: -
V: TRBV23-1
J: TRBJ2-5
D: TRBD2

CDR3: CASSGSSRGTQYF
DNA: TGTGCCAGCAGCGGATCCTCACGGGGGACCCAGTACTTC
size: few
V: TRBV11-2
J: TRBJ2-5
D: -

CDR3: CASSARLVGTQYF
DNA: TGTGCCAGCAGTGCCCGACTAGTAGGTACGCAGTATTTT
size: -
V: TRBV27
J: TRBJ2-3
D: -

CDR3: CASKLWSYNSPLHF
DNA: TGTGCCAGCAAGCTATGGTCCTATAATTCACCCCTCCACTTT
size: -
V: TRBV5-8
J: TRBJ1-6
D: -

CDR3: CASSLYRDRGNLEQYF
DNA: TGCGCCAGCAGCTTATACCGGGACAGGGGCAACCTCGAGCAGTACTTC
size: -
V: TRBV5-1
J: TRBJ2-7
D: TRBD1

CDR3: CASSLGLAGREQYF
DNA: TGTGCCAGCTCCCTCGGGCTAGCGGGAAGGGAGCAGTACTTC
size: -
V: TRBV28
J: TRBJ2-7
D: TRBD2

CDR3: CASRGQTSNQPQHF
DNA: TGTGCCAGCCGAGGCCAGACTAGCAATCAGCCCCAGCATTTT
size: -
V: TRBV28
J: TRBJ1-5
D: -

CDR3: CASSLEAGLSYNEQFF
DNA: TGTGCCAGCAGTTTGGAAGCGGGGCTCTCCTACAATGAGCAGTTCTTC
size: -
V: TRBV28
J: TRBJ2-1
D: TRBD2

CDR3: CASSSPGSYEQYF
DNA: TGTGCCAGCAGCTCCCCCGGGAGCTACGAGCAGTACTTC
size: -
V: TRBV7-2
J: TRBJ2-7
D: -

CDR3: CASSIGTGSNEQYF
DNA: TGTGCCAGTAGTATCGGGACAGGGTCCAACGAGCAGTACTTC
size: once
V: TRBV19
J: TRBJ2-7
D: TRBD1

CDR3: CASSLGREHQPQHF
DNA: TGTGCCAGCAGTTTAGGCAGGGAACATCAGCCCCAGCATTTT
size: -
V: TRBV28
J: TRBJ1-5
D: -

CDR3: CASSWVWGGNTEAFF
DNA: TGTGCCAGCAGCTGGGTGTGGGGGGGGAACACTGAAGCTTTCTTT
size: few
V: TRBV7-9
J: TRBJ1-1
D: -

CDR3: CASSSTNSGTGELFF
DNA: TGTGCCAGCAGTTCGACTAATAGCGGGACCGGGGAGCTGTTTTTT
size: -
V: TRBV6-5
J: TRBJ2-2
D: TRBD2

CDR3: CASSGTSGVSYNEQFF
DNA: TGTGCCAGCAGTGGAACTAGCGGGGTGTCCTACAATGAGCAGTTCTTC
size: -
V: TRBV6-1
J: TRBJ2-1
D: TRBD2

CDR3: CASFDSGTSPGELFF
DNA: TGTGCCAGCTTCGATAGCGGGACCTCCCCCGGGGAGCTGTTTTTT
size: -
V: TRBV6-5
J: TRBJ2-2
D: TRBD2

CDR3: CATHGTRQEANYGYTF
DNA: TGTGCCACCCACGGAACCCGACAGGAAGCTAACTATGGCTACACCTTC
size: once
V: TRBV2
J: TRBJ1-2
D: -

CDR3: CASIDRGGTGELFF
DNA: TGTGCCAGCATAGACAGGGGGGGCACCGGGGAGCTGTTTTTT
size: -
V: TRBV6-1
J: TRBJ2-2
D: TRBD1

CDR3: CASSQWDSTTDTQYF
DNA: TGTGCCAGCAGCCAGTGGGACAGTACCACAGATACGCAGTATTTT
size: few
V: TRBV14
J: TRBJ2-3
D: TRBD1

CDR3: CASSQETGRNQPQHF
DNA: TGTGCCAGCAGCCAAGAGACAGGGCGAAATCAGCCCCAGCATTTT
size: -
V: TRBV4-2
J: TRBJ1-5
D: TRBD1

CDR3: CASSSDRVGTEAFF
DNA: TGCGCCAGCAGCTCAGACAGGGTGGGCACTGAAGCTTTCTTT
size: once
V: TRBV5-1
J: TRBJ1-1
D: TRBD1

CDR3: CASSFQGGRTNQPQHF
DNA: TGTGCCAGCAGTTTCCAAGGGGGCAGAACCAATCAGCCCCAGCATTTT
size: few
V: TRBV2
J: TRBJ1-5
D: TRBD1

CDR3: CASSQVTGETQYF
DNA: TGCGCCAGCAGCCAAGTAACAGGAGAGACCCAGTACTTC
size: -
V: TRBV4-1
J: TRBJ2-5
D: -

CDR3: CASSSGQGTDTQYF
DNA: TGTGCCAGCAGTTCCGGACAGGGCACAGATACGCAGTATTTT
size: -
V: TRBV28
J: TRBJ2-3
D: TRBD1

CDR3: CASSLYGEQYF
DNA: TGTGCCAGCAGTTTATACGGGGAGCAGTACTTC
size: -
V: TRBV28
J: TRBJ2-7
D: -

CDR3: CASSPPGQTNEKLFF
DNA: TGTGCCAGCTCACCCCCGGGACAGACTAATGAAAAACTGTTTTTT
size: -
V: TRBV18
J: TRBJ1-4
D: TRBD1

CDR3: CASSLGQRGSTDTQYF
DNA: TGTGCCAGCAGCTTGGGACAGCGGGGGAGCACAGATACGCAGTATTTT
size: -
V: TRBV5-4
J: TRBJ2-3
D: TRBD2

CDR3: CASRGQGSQPQHF
DNA: TGTGCCAGCAGAGGGCAGGGCAGTCAGCCCCAGCATTTT
size: -
V: TRBV2
J: TRBJ1-5
D: -

CDR3: CASSRSASGYEQYF
DNA: TGTGCCAGCAGCCGATCGGCTAGCGGGTACGAGCAGTACTTC
size: -
V: TRBV7-9
J: TRBJ2-7
D: TRBD2

CDR3: CASSGAGTGLTDTQYF
DNA: TGTGCCAGCAGCGGGGCCGGGACAGGGCTCACAGATACGCAGTATTTT
size: -
V: TRBV9
J: TRBJ2-3
D: TRBD1

CDR3: CASSYLRSGNTEAFF
DNA: TGTGCCAGCAGTTACCTCAGATCAGGGAACACTGAAGCTTTCTTT
size: -
V: TRBV6-6
J: TRBJ1-1
D: -

CDR3: CASSLSGLGQETQYF
DNA: TGTGCCAGCAGCTTATCGGGACTAGGACAAGAGACCCAGTACTTC
size: few
V: TRBV7-3
J: TRBJ2-5
D: TRBD2

CDR3: CASSYSWQGREQYF
DNA: TGTGCCAGCAGTTACTCGTGGCAGGGGAGAGAGCAGTACTTC
size: -
V: TRBV6-6
J: TRBJ2-7
D: -

CDR3: CASSFARRDNYYNEQFF
DNA: TGTGCCAGCAGCTTTGCGCGAAGGGACAATTACTACAATGAGCAGTTCTTC
size: once
V: TRBV12-1
J: TRBJ2-1
D: -

CDR3: CASSSQGGQPQHF
DNA: TGTGCCAGCAGTTCACAGGGGGGTCAGCCCCAGCATTTT
size: -
V: TRBV6-5
J: TRBJ1-5
D: TRBD1

CDR3: CASSSAGVEGYTF
DNA: TGTGCCAGCAGCTCAGCAGGGGTGGAGGGCTACACCTTC
size: -
V: TRBV5-6
J: TRBJ1-2
D: -

CDR3: CASSSPGQPSYNQQFF
DNA: TGTGCCAGTAGTTCCCCGGGACAGCCGTCCTACAATCAGCAGTTCTTC
size: -
V: TRBV19
J: TRBJ2-1
D: TRBD1